This entry features one T cell receptor beta chain sequence. This CDR3 contains 13 residues. CDR1 is SGHVS, CDR2 FNYEAQ, per germline. Unmatched junction bases numbered 5, after V lost 5 bases and J lost 9 bases. This entry comes from a study of T cell changes during pregnancy in multiple sclerosis. The table came from immunoSEQ multiplex PCR; TCRdb's copy has only in-frame clones and leaves some out. The data hold about 41,000 clones, with roughly nine tenths observed a single time. This rearrangement joins TRBV7-6 to TRBJ2-1, with 9 bases matching TRBD1. The source of this sequence is a female donor with multiple sclerosis, enrolled in a pregnancy study. The sample here was CD4+ T cells from peripheral blood mononuclear cells, taken in the first trimester of pregnancy. The CDR3 region has the DNA TGTGCCAGCAGCCGGGGACAGGGCGGTGAGCAGTTCTTC. Its translation: CASSRGQGGEQFF.